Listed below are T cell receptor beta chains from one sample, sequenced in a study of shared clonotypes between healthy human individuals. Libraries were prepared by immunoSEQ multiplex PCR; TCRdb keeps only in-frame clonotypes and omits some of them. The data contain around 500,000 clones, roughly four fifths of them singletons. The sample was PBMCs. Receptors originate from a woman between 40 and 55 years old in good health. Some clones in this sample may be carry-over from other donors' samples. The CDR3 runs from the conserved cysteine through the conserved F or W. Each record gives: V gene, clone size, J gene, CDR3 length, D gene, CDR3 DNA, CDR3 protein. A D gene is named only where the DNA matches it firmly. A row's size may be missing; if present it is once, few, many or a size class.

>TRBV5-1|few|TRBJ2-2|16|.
TGCGCCAGCAGCTTGGAGTTGGCTTCTAACACCGGGGAGCTGTTTTTT
CASSLELASNTGELFF
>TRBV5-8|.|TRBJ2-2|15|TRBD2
TGTGCCAGCAGCCGGGCACTAGCGGGTGCCGGGGAGCTGTTTTTT
CASSRALAGAGELFF
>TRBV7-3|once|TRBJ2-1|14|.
TGTGCCAGCAGCTTAGGGGTAAACATAGGTGAGCAGTTCTTC
CASSLGVNIGEQFF
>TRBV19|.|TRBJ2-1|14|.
TGTGCCAGTAGTATTCAGGCTTCCTACAATGAGCAGTTCTTC
CASSIQASYNEQFF
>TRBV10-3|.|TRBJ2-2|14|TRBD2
TGTGCCATCAACCCGGGACTAGATGCCGGGGAGCTGTTTTTT
CAINPGLDAGELFF
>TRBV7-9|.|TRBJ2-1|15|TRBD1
TGTGCCAGCAGCTCCCGAGGACAGGACTACAATGAGCAGTTCTTC
CASSSRGQDYNEQFF
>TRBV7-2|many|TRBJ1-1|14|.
TGTGCCAGCAGCTTAAGGCACAGGGAATCTGAAGCTTTCTTT
CASSLRHRESEAFF
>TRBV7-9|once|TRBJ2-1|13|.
TGTGCCAGCAGCCTTTTTGAGGGAAATGAGCAGTTCTTC
CASSLFEGNEQFF
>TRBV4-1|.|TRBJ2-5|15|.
TGCGCCAGCAGCCAAGTTGTAGGGGACCAAGAGACCCAGTACTTC
CASSQVVGDQETQYF
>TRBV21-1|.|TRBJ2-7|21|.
TGTGCCAGCAGCAAACCCCCGGCCGAGGGACTAGCGGGAGGGCCCTCCTACGAGCAGTACTTC
CASSKPPAEGLAGGPSYEQYF
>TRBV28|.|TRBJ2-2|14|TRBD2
TGTGCCAGCCTTTGGGGGAGGGACACCGGGGAGCTGTTTTTT
CASLWGRDTGELFF
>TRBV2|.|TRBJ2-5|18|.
TGTGCCAGCAGTGAAGGGAATAGCTTGGCGGGATGGAAAGAGACCCAGTACTTC
CASSEGNSLAGWKETQYF
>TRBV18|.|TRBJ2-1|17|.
TGTGCCAGCTCAACCACCTCCAGGATCTCAATCTACAATGAGCAGTTCTTC
CASSTTSRISIYNEQFF
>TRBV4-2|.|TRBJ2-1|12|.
TGTGCCAGCAGCCCGACTAGCAATGAGCAGTTCTTC
CASSPTSNEQFF
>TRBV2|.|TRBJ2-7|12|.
TGTGCCAGCCAGATCAGGGTGGGGGAGCAGTACTTC
CASQIRVGEQYF
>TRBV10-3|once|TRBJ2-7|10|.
TGTGCCATCGGTTCACACGAGCAGTACTTC
CAIGSHEQYF
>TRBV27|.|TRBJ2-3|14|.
TGTGCCAGCAGTCTCGCAGGGTTCACAGATACGCAGTATTTT
CASSLAGFTDTQYF
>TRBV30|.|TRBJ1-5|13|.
TGTGCCTGGAATCGGGGGGCGGCCCAGCCCCAGCATTTT
CAWNRGAAQPQHF
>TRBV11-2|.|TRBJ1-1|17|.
TGTGCCAGCAGCTTACGCAGGGACGGTACTCTGAACACTGAAGCTTTCTTT
CASSLRRDGTLNTEAFF
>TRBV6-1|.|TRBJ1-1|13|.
TGTGCCAGCGTCCCCTGGGGAAACACTGAAGCTTTCTTT
CASVPWGNTEAFF
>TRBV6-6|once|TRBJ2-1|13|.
TGTGCCAGCAGTTACGGCGGAAACAATGAGCAGTTCTTC
CASSYGGNNEQFF
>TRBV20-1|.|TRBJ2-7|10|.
TGCAGTGCTTCGGCCGTTGAGCAGTACTTC
CSASAVEQYF
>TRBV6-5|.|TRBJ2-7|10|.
TGTGCCGATAAAGTCTACGAGCAGTACTTC
CADKVYEQYF
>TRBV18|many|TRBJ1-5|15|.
TGTGCCAGCTCACCACCCTCAGGCGACAATCAGCCCCAGCATTTT
CASSPPSGDNQPQHF
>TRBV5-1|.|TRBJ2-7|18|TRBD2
TGCGCCAGCAGCCCATCCGGACTAGCGGGAGGGCCCTCCTACGAGCAGTACTTC
CASSPSGLAGGPSYEQYF
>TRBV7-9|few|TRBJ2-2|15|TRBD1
TGTGCCAGCAGCTTAGGGACAGGGTCGACCGGGGAGCTGTTTTTT
CASSLGTGSTGELFF
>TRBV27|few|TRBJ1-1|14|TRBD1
TGTGCCAGCGCGAGCAGGGGGCGGGGCACTGAAGCTTTCTTT
CASASRGRGTEAFF
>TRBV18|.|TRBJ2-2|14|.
TGTGCCAGCTCAACGACAACGAACACCGGGGAGCTGTTTTTT
CASSTTTNTGELFF
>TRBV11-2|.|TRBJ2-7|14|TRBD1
TGTGCCAGCAGCTTAGGACAGGGCCCCTACGAGCAGTACTTC
CASSLGQGPYEQYF
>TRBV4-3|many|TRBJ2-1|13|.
TGCGCCAGCAGCCAAGACTGGGGAGTGGAGCAGTTCTTC
CASSQDWGVEQFF
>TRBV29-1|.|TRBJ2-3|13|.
TGCAGCGTAACAGTAACAAACACAGATACGCAGTATTTT
CSVTVTNTDTQYF
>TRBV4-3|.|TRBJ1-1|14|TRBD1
TGCGCCAGCAGCCCCGACCGGGACAGGGGAGAAGCTTTCTTT
CASSPDRDRGEAFF
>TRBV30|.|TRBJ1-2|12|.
TGTGCCTCACAAACAGTAGAATATGGCTACACCTTC
CASQTVEYGYTF
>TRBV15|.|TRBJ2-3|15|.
TGTGCCACCAGGAAACTCGCCATACTTACAGATACGCAGTATTTT
CATRKLAILTDTQYF
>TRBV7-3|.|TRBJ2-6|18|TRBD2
TGTGCCAGCAGCTGGAGTAGCGGGAGGGCCACGGGGGCCAACGTCCTGACTTTC
CASSWSSGRATGANVLTF
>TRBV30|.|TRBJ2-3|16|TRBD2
TGTGCCTGGGCCCCCCTGCGGGAGCACCGGGGAGATACGCAGTATTTT
CAWAPLREHRGDTQYF